This paragraph reports one T cell receptor (beta chain). This clone's antigen is unknown. Base qualities are not at hand, and no much larger clone is one base apart. At study entry, adolescents were screened for latent tuberculosis infection using a tuberculin skin test and the QuantiFERON-TB GOLD In-Tube IGRA. Immunosequencing of unsorted cryopreserved PBMC covered, on average, around 100,000 T cells per clinical donor. Eleven high schools in the Worcester region of the Western Cape, South Africa, served as enrollment sites for adolescents aged 12 to 18 years. Ten or so M. tuberculosis-infected and around 10 uninfected adolescents were selected with matching for age and sex. PBMC from adolescents were isolated by density centrifugation from freshly drawn heparinized blood and were then cryopreserved. These data originate in a study of T cells in tuberculosis (dated by TCRdb to the late 2010s). For the study in its entirety: The study combined CD1B tetramers and high-throughput TCR immunosequencing to characterize T cells specific for the mycobacterial lipid antigen glucose monomycolate (GMM). A South African clinical cohort compared IGRA-negative adolescents, IGRA-positive adolescents with latent tuberculosis and adults with active tuberculosis, approximately ten per group.

Findings and caveats that apply to the study as a whole: An accuracy of about 89% (AUROC 0.90) was reached by a classifier using the diverse GMM-specific repertoire, compared with approximately 70% accuracy when GEM motif frequencies were used. Which clinical samples got chosen depended on the availability of cryopreserved specimens, and the active tuberculosis cases were adults, whereas the controls were adolescents. Compared with IGRA-negative controls, TCR-alpha repertoires from active tuberculosis had smaller mean NN-distances to GMM-specific TCRs, which suggests clonal expansion of these TCRs. The smaller NN-distances were partly driven by shorter CDR3-alpha lengths in active tuberculosis patients, and the difference for TCR-beta did not reach statistical significance.

CDR1 and CDR2 are drawn from the germline V gene: SGHVT, SQSDAQ. V and J lose 9 bases and 5 bases, and a span of 19 bases separates them. There are 14 amino acids in the CDR3, from cysteine to phenylalanine inclusive. The only DNA kept is the CDR3, 42 bases in frame from the first base. The immunoSEQ multiplex PCR assay was used to generate TCR libraries, with TCR-beta and/or TCR-alpha/delta assays applied to each sample. Amplified TCR libraries were sequenced on the Illumina high-throughput platform. In the paper's pipeline: Clustering and dimensionality reduction relied on pairwise TCRdist distances among GMM-specific receptors from T cells that were either sorted ex vivo or expanded in vitro. The score assigned to each clinical repertoire was mean NN-distance, meaning the average TCRdist to the nearest 10% of tetramer-positive reference sequences. To compute GEM TCR motif frequency, the fraction of unique TCRs matching known GEM sequences by V/J usage and CDR3 length was calculated. Linear discriminant analysis with leave-one-out cross-validation, implemented in scikit-learn, was used to classify active tuberculosis. The clones in this table, taken by TCRdb from immuneACCESS, are in-frame only. Not every clone is retained; where verified, under half of the shortfall comes from an unresolved V gene, and the cause of the rest is unknown. V and J calls and clone size are given by that table; D and trimming were obtained from the DNA. This sample gives 37,000 or so clones in total; around 93% of them show up just once. The ten largest clones capture about 12% of the sample.

The TCR sequence derives from a donor between 5 and 29 years old with latent tuberculosis or without tuberculosis infection. Some clones in this sample may be carry-over from other donors' samples. In this chain, TRBV7-4 is recombined with TRBJ1-1; TRBD1 is perhaps the D gene, given 5 matching bases. The specimen was PBMCs. The encoded CDR3 is CARAFIMGGTEAFF. DNA sequence: TGTGCCAGGGCGTTCATTATGGGGGGGACTGAAGCTTTCTTT.